This TCR beta chain was documented in a study of T cells expressing NK-cell markers. Study as a whole: According to the study, TCR beta repertoires originated from sorted CD3+CD56+NKG2C+, CD3+CD56+NKG2C- and CD3+CD56-NKG2C+ T cells.

TCRdb reworked the 5' RACE reads into one entry per CDR3 protein, no DNA. The sample table includes roughly 300,000 distinct CDR3 sequences. Points from the study as a whole: In a few donors, dominant clonotypes made up about 28.3-65% of CD3+CD56-NKG2C+ cells. The HCMV specificity of the expanded NKG2C+ T cell clones stayed unresolved. Top CD8+ clonotypes included the dominant CD3+CD56+NKG2C+ clonotypes in 5 to 7 donors.

The CDR3 spans 15 residues. On this clonotype: As yet, its antigen is unknown.

The chain recombines TRBV12-3 or TRBV12-4 with TRBJ2-3; the TCRdb D gene call, TRBD2, has no DNA to confirm it. What was sequenced was blood T cells: a sorted CD56 or NKG2C T cell subset, CD4+ or CD8+ T cells, or bulk PBMC T cells (not recorded which). This clonotype was sampled from a woman between 18 and 75 years old in good health. The CDR3: CASSSSGSRTDTQYF.